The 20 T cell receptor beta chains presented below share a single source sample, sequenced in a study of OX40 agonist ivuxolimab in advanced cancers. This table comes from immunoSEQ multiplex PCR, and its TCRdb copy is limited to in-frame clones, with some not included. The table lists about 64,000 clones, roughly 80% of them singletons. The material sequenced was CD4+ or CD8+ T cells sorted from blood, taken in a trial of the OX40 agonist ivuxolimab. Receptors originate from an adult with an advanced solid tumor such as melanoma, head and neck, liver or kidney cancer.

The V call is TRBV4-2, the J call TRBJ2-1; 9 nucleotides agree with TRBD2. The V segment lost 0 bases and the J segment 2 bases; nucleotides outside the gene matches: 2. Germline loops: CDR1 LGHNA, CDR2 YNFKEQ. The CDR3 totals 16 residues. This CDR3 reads CASSQDGTSPYNEQFF. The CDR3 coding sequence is TGTGCCAGCAGCCAAGATGGGACTAGCCCCTACAATGAGCAGTTCTTC.

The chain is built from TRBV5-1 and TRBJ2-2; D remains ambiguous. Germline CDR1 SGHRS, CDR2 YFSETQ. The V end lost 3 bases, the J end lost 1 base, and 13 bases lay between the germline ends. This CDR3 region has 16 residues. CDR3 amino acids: CASSSGRPQNTGELFF. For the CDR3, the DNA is TGCGCCAGCAGCTCAGGACGGCCGCAGAACACCGGGGAGCTGTTTTTT. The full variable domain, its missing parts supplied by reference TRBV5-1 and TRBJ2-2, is KAGVTQTPRYLIKTRGQQVTLSCSPISGHRSVSWYQQTPGQGLQFLFEYFSETQRNKGNFPGRFSGRQFSNSRSEMNVSTLELGDSALYLCASSSGRPQNTGELFFGEGSRLTVL.

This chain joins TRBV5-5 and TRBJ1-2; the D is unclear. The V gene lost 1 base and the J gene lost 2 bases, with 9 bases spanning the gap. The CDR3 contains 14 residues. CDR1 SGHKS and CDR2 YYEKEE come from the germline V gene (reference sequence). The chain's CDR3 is CASSLLGENYGYTF. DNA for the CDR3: TGTGCCAGCAGCTTGCTGGGAGAAAACTATGGCTACACCTTC.

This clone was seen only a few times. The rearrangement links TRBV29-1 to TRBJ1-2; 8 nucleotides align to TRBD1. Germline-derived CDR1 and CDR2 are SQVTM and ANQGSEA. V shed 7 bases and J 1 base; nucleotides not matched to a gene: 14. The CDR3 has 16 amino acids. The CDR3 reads CSAYPDRERDNYGYTF. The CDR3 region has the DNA TGCAGCGCATACCCGGACAGGGAGCGGGATAACTATGGCTACACCTTC.

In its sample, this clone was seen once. Here the CDR3 DNA reads TGTGCCAGCAGCCGAGCGGGAGTATCCAACACCGGGGAGCTGTTTTTT. Translating gives CASSRAGVSNTGELFF. The V and J genes are TRBV5-4 and TRBJ2-2; 8 nucleotides agree with TRBD2. Trimming at V came to 4 bases and at J to 2 bases, leaving 7 bases not matched to a gene. CDR1 is SGHNT and CDR2 is YYREEE in the germline V gene (reference sequence). The CDR3 has 16 residues.

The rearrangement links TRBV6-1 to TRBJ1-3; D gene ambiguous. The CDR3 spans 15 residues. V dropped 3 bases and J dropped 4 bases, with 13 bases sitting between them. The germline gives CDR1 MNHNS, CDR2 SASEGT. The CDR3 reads CASSDRGIGGNTIYF. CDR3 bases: TGTGCCAGCAGTGATCGCGGGATAGGGGGAAACACCATATATTTT.

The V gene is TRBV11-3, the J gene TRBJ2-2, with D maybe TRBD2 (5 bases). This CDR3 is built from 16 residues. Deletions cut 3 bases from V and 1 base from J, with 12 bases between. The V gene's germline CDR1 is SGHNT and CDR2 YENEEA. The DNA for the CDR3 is TGTGCCAGCAGCTTGGCCGGGATTCAGAACACCGGGGAGCTGTTTTTT. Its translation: CASSLAGIQNTGELFF.

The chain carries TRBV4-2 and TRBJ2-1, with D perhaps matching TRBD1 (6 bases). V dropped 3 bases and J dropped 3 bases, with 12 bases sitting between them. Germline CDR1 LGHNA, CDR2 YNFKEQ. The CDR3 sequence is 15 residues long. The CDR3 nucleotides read TGTGCCAGCAGCCAGGATGGACAGTTCTACAATGAGCAGTTCTTC. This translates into CASSQDGQFYNEQFF.

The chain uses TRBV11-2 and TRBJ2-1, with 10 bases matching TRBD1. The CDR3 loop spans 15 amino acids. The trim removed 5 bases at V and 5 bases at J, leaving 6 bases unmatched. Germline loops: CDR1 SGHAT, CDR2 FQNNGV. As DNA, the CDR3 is TGTGCCAGCAGCGTGGGACAGGGGTCGCACAATGAGCAGTTCTTC. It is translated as CASSVGQGSHNEQFF.

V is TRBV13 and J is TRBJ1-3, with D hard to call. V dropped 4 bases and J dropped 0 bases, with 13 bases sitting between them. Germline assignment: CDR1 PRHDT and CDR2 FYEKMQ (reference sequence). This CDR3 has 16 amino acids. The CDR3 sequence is CASSSPRGDSGNTIYF. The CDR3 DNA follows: TGTGCCAGCAGCTCCCCCCGTGGGGACTCTGGAAACACCATATATTTT.

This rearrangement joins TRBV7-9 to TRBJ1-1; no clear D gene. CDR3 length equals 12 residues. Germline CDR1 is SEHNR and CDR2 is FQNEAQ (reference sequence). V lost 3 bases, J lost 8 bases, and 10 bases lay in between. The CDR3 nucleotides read TGTGCCAGCAGCTTGGGGTTTGCAGAAGCTTTCTTT. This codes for CASSLGFAEAFF. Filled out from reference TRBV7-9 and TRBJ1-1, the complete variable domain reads DTGVSQNPRHKITKRGQNVTFRCDPISEHNRLYWYRQTLGQGPEFLTYFQNEAQLEKSRLLSDRFSAERPKGSFSTLEIQRTEQGDSAMYLCASSLGFAEAFFGQGTRLTVV.

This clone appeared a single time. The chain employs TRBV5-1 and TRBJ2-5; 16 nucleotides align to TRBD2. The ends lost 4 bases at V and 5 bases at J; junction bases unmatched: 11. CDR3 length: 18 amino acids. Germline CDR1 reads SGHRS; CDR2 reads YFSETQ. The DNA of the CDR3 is TGCGCCAGCAGCACCGTGGGGGGACTAGCGGGAGGGCGTGAGACCCAGTACTTC. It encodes CASSTVGGLAGGRETQYF.

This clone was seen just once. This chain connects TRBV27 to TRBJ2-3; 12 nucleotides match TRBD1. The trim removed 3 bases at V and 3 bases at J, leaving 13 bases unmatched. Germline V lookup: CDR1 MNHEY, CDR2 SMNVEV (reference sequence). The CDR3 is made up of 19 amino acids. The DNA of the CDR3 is TGTGCCAGCAGTTTTCCGGGACAGGGGGCCGAGGGTGGGACAGATACGCAGTATTTT. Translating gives CASSFPGQGAEGGTDTQYF.

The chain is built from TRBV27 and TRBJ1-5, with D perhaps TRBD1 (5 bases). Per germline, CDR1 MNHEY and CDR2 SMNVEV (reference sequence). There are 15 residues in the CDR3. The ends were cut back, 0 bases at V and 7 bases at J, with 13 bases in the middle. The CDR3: CASSLSGAGTQPQHF. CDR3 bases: TGTGCCAGCAGTTTATCAGGAGCGGGGACCCAGCCCCAGCATTTT.

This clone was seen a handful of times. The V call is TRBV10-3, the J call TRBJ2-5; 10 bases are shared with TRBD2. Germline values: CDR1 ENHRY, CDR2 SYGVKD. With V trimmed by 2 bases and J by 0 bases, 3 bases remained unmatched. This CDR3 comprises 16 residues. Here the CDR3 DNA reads TGTGCCATCAGTGAGATTAGCGGGGGGAACCAAGAGACCCAGTACTTC. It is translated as CAISEISGGNQETQYF.

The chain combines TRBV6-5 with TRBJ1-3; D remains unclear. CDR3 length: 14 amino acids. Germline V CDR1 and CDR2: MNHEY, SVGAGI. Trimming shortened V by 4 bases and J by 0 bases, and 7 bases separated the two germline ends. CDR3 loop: CASSSSLSGNTIYF. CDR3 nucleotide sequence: TGTGCCAGCAGTTCTTCCCTCTCTGGAAACACCATATATTTT.

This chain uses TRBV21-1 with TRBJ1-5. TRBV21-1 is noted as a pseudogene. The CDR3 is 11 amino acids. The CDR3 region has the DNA TGTGCCAGCAGCAGGGTTAAGCCCCAGCATTTT. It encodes CASSRVKPQHF.

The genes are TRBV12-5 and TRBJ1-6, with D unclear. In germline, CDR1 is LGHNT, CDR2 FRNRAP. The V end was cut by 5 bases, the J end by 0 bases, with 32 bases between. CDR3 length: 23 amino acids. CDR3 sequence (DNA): TGTGCTAGTGGTCCCGCGTTTTTTTCGACGGTGATGGGTAGAAGCTCCTATAATTCACCCCTCCACTTT. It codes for CASGPAFFSTVMGRSSYNSPLHF.

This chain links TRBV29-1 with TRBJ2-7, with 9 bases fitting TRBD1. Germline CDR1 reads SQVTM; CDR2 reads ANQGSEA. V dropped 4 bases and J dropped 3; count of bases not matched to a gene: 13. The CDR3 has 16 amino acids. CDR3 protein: CSVVRPTGGYFYEQYF. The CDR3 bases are TGCAGCGTTGTAAGGCCTACAGGGGGCTATTTCTACGAGCAGTACTTC.

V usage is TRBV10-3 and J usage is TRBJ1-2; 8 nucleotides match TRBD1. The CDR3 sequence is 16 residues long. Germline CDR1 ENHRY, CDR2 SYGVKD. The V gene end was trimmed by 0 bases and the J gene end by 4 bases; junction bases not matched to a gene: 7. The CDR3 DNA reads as TGTGCCATCAGTGAGTCGAACCAGGGGGCGAGCTATGGCTACACCTTC. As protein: CAISESNQGASYGYTF.